This T cell receptor beta chain is from a study of Graves' ophthalmopathy and Graves' hyperthyroidism. Patients with other autoimmune diseases, uncontrolled infections, pregnancy or lactation were excluded. This clonotype showed up many times. Germline values: CDR1 LNHNV, CDR2 YYDKDF (reference sequence). Trimming pared 2 bases from V and 7 bases from J, leaving 20 bases between. This CDR3 region has 17 residues. Amplifying from RNA transcripts, the study obtained TCR beta CDR3 regions. RT-PCR was first run with HTBI primers, then multiplex PCR in a second round. TCRdb independently ran MiXCR on the multiplex PCR reads; one entry per CDR3 protein. This table holds about 640,000 distinct CDR3 sequences, over 40% found once.

The receptor was derived from an adult man with Graves' ophthalmopathy. The rearrangement joins TRBV15 to TRBJ2-2; tentative D call: TRBD1 (6 bases). Sequenced sample: peripheral blood. CDR3 region: CATSRRSQYRVYGELFF. CDR3 DNA: TGTGCCACCAGCAGACGTTCTCAGTACAGGGTTTACGGGGAGCTGTTTTTT.